This TCR beta chain emerged from a study of blood T cells in healthy people across ages. The CDR3 consists of 12 residues. Germline values: CDR1 DFQATT, CDR2 SNEGSKA (reference sequence). V lost 5 bases and J 5 bases, leaving 10 bases between the germline ends. A J-beta primer mix and a sample-barcoded 5' primer were used in a second PCR of roughly 6 to 11 cycles. MiXCR was run by TCRdb on the 5' RACE reads, yielding one entry per CDR3 protein. Of approximately 850,000 distinct CDR3 sequences in the sample, roughly 50% were seen once. The total RNA that was extracted per sample amounted to at least 5 micrograms.

Specimen: blood. The chain recombines TRBV20-1 with TRBJ1-5; D perhaps matches TRBD1 (5 bases). The TCR was taken from a young man in good health. CDR3 loop: CSARRDDQPQHF. The CDR3 bases are TGCAGTGCTCGCCGGGACGATCAGCCCCAGCATTTT.